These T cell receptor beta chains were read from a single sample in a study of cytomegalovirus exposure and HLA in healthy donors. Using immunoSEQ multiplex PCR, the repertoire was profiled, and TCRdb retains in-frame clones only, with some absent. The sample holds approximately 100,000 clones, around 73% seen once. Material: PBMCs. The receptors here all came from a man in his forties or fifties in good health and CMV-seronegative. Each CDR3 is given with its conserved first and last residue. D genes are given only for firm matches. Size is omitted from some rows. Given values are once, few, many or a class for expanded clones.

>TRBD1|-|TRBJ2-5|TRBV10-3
TGTGCCATCAGTACAGGGGTGGGAGAGACCCAGTACTTC
CAISTGVGETQYF
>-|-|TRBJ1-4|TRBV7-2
TGTGCCAGCAGCTTAGTCCCAAGTTCAGATGAAAAACTGTTTTTT
CASSLVPSSDEKLFF
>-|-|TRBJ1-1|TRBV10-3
TGTGCCATCAGTGAGCCGCAGCAGACAGCGAACACTGAAGCTTTCTTT
CAISEPQQTANTEAFF
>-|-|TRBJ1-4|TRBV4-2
TGTGCCAGCAGCCAGACCGGGAGTCCCCAACGAAAACTGTTTTTT
CASSQTGSPQRKLFF
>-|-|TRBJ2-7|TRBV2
TGTGCCAGCAGGGACGGGGACGAGCAGTACTTC
CASRDGDEQYF
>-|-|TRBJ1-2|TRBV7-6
TGTGCCAGCAGCCCCGACAGAAACTATGGCTACACCTTC
CASSPDRNYGYTF
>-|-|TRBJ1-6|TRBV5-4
TGTGCCAGCAGCCAAAACACCGCGGAAGCAGGGTGGTATAATTCACCCCTCCACTTT
CASSQNTAEAGWYNSPLHF
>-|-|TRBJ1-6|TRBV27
TGTGCCAGCAGTGGGGGGTCGGGAGGGTCACCCCTCCACTTT
CASSGGSGGSPLHF
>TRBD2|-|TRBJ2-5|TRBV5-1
TGCGCCAGCAGCCTCGGTGGACTAGCGGGCCTCTGGGAGACCCAGTACTTC
CASSLGGLAGLWETQYF
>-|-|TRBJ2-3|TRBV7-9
TGTGCCAGCATCGGCGGTATGGGCACAGATACGCAGTATTTT
CASIGGMGTDTQYF
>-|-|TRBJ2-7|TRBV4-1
TGCGCCAGCAGCCAAGGGCATACCGAGTACTTC
CASSQGHTEYF
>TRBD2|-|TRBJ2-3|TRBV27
TGTGCCAGCAGTTATGGCGGGGGAGACTTCAGGACAGATACGCAGTATTTT
CASSYGGGDFRTDTQYF
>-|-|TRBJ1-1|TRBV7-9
TGTGCCAGCGAATATGGGAGGGTGACTGAAGCTTTCTTT
CASEYGRVTEAFF
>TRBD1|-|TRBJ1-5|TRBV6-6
TGTGCCAGCAGCTGGGACAGGGAGCAGCCCCAGCATTTT
CASSWDREQPQHF
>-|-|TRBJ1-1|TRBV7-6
TGTGCCAGCAGCTCAGGACAGAACCCTAACACTGAAGCTTTCTTT
CASSSGQNPNTEAFF
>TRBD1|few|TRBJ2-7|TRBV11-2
TGTGCCAGCAGGTCGGGACAGGGGGGTGACGAGCAGTACTTC
CASRSGQGGDEQYF
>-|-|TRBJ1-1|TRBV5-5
TGTGCCAGCAGCGTCACAGGGACCACTGAAGCTTTCTTT
CASSVTGTTEAFF
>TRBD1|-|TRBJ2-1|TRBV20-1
TGCAGTGCCGACAGGGCCAATGAGCAGTTCTTC
CSADRANEQFF
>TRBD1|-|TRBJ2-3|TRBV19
TGTGCCAGTAGTATCGGACAGGGAACAGATACGCAGTATTTT
CASSIGQGTDTQYF
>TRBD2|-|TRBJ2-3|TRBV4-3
TGCGCCAGCAGCCAAGGTCTCCTAGCGGGGGTTAATACGCAGTATTTT
CASSQGLLAGVNTQYF
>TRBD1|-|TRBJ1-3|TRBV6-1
TGTGCCAGCAGCCAGGGGGCTACTGGAAACACCATATATTTT
CASSQGATGNTIYF
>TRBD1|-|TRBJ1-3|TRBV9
TGTGCCAGCACGAGCCACGACAGGGCTGGAAACACCATATATTTT
CASTSHDRAGNTIYF
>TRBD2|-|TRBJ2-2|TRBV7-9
TGTGCCAGCAGCTCTGGGCCAGGGACTAGCGGGGCCCACACCGGGGAGCTGTTTTTT
CASSSGPGTSGAHTGELFF
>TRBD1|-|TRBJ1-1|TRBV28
TGTGCCAGCAGCTGGACAGGGGAGCATGAGGCTTTCTTT
CASSWTGEHEAFF
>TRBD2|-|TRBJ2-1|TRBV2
TGTGCCAGCAGACGGGACTACCCGAGCTCCTACAATGAGCAGTTCTTC
CASRRDYPSSYNEQFF
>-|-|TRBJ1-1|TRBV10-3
TGTGCCATCAGTTCAGGGACTGAAGCTTTCTTT
CAISSGTEAFF
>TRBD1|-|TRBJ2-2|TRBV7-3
TGTGCCAGCAGCAAAGAACTGGGACAGGGAGGAACCGGGGAGCTGTTTTTT
CASSKELGQGGTGELFF
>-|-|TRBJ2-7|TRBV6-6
TGTGCCAGCAGACCGACAGGTACCTCTCCCTACGAGCAGTACTTC
CASRPTGTSPYEQYF
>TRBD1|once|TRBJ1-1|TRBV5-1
TGCGCCACCAGGACAGGGAAAACTGAAGCTTTCTTT
CATRTGKTEAFF
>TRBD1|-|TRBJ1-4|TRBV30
TGTGCCTGGAACCGGGACAGGGGGCGTTGGAATGAAAAACTGTTTTTT
CAWNRDRGRWNEKLFF
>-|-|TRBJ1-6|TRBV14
TGTGCCAGCAGCCAAGATTTAGCGGCTCCCCTCCACTTT
CASSQDLAAPLHF
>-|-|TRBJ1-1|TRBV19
TGTGCCAGTAGTCCCCTGACTGCCCGTGAAGCTTTCTTT
CASSPLTAREAFF
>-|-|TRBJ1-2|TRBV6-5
TGTGCCAGCAGCTCCCCGACGACAGGCTGCGGCTACACCTTC
CASSSPTTGCGYTF
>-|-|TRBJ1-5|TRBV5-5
TGTGCCAGCAGCCACGATCCGCTTATAGATAGCAATCAGCCCCAGCATTTT
CASSHDPLIDSNQPQHF
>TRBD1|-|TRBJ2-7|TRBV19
TGTGCCAGTAGTCGGGCAGGGGGACGCGAGCAGTACTTC
CASSRAGGREQYF
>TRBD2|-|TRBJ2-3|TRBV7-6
TGTGCCAGCAGTCCACAAGCGGGGGGTGGGACAGATACGCAGTATTTT
CASSPQAGGGTDTQYF
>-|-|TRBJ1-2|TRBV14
TGTGCCAGCAGCCAAGTGGAAGGGGGATGGGGCTATGGCTACACCTTC
CASSQVEGGWGYGYTF
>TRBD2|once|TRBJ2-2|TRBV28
TGTGCCAGCACCCTACCCGTACCCCGGGGGGCCGGGGAGCTGTTTTTT
CASTLPVPRGAGELFF
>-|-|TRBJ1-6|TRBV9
TGTGCCAGCAGCCCCGGGGTGACGAGCTCCTATAATTCACCCCTCCACTTT
CASSPGVTSSYNSPLHF
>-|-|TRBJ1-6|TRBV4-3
TGCGCCAGCAGCCAAGTTTTATCAGGGGTGGTTGGTTCACCCCTCCACTTT
CASSQVLSGVVGSPLHF
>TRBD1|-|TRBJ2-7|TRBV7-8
TGTGCCAGCAGTCCCGGGACAGGGGGCGATTGGGAGCAGTACTTC
CASSPGTGGDWEQYF
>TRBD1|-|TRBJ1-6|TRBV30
TGTGCCTTGAGACCCGGGACAGGGAGAGTTTCACCCCTCCACTTT
CALRPGTGRVSPLHF
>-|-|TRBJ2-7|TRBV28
TGTGCCAGCAGCCCCCCGGGGACATCCCACTACGAGCAGTACTTC
CASSPPGTSHYEQYF
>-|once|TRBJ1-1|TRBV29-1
TGCAGCGTTTCGTTCCCGGGTCCCAAATCGGAAGCTTTCTTT
CSVSFPGPKSEAFF
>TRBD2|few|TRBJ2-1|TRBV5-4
TGTGCCAGCAGCCCCACCGGGACTAGTAAAGATTATGAGCAGTTCTTC
CASSPTGTSKDYEQFF
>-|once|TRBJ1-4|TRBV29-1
TGCAGCGTTGGACATCGTCCTAATGAAAAACTGTTTTTT
CSVGHRPNEKLFF
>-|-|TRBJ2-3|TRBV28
TGTGCCAGCAGTTCCCCGGGTGCAGATCTCACAGATACGCAGTATTTT
CASSSPGADLTDTQYF
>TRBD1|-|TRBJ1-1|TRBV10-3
TGTGCCGTAACAGGGGGCCTCGCTGAAGCTTTCTTT
CAVTGGLAEAFF
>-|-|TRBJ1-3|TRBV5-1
TGCGCCAGCAGCTTGGATCCCAACTCTGGAAACACCATATATTTT
CASSLDPNSGNTIYF
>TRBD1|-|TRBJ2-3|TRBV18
TGTGCCAGCTCAAGACAGGGTTTAACAGATACGCAGTATTTT
CASSRQGLTDTQYF
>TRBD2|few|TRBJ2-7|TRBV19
TGTGCCAGTAGTATCGCGGGGGGGGATTACGAGCAGTACTTC
CASSIAGGDYEQYF
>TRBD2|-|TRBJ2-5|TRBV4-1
TGCGCCAGCAGCGGCAGAAGGGGCTATGCGGGGGGCCAAGAGACCCAGTACTTC
CASSGRRGYAGGQETQYF
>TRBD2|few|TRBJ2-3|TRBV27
TGTGCCAGCAGTCTGCAAAGACTAGCGGGGGGGGGCACAGATACGCAGTATTTT
CASSLQRLAGGGTDTQYF
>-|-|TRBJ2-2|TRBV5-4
TGTGCCAGCAGCTTGGGTGGGCGGGGAGCTACCGGGGAGCTGTTTTTT
CASSLGGRGATGELFF